The 23 T cell receptor beta chains below were found in one sample sequenced in a study of T-cell memory formation after mild COVID-19. TCRdb re-called the 5' RACE reads through MiXCR, storing one row per CDR3 protein. The data contain around 370,000 distinct CDR3 sequences, under 25% of them singletons. Sequencing used PBMCs or a T cell subset sorted from them (not recorded which). All receptors derive from an adult woman who had mild COVID-19 (a few samples of this study predate the infection). Cell type and time point are not known.

The chain uses TRBV6-1 and TRBJ2-2; TRBD1 aligns across 7 bases. V lost 5 bases, J lost 0 bases, and 3 bases stayed unmatched. CDR1 and CDR2 (germline): MNHNS, SASEGT. The length of the CDR3 is 15 residues. CDR3 nucleotides: TGTGCCAGCAGTCGAGGGGGCGCGAACACCGGGGAGCTGTTTTTT. Its protein product is CASSRGGANTGELFF.

The rearrangement joins TRBV30 to TRBJ2-2, with 13 nucleotides matching TRBD2. The CDR3 runs to 19 residues. Germline CDR1 is GTSNPN and CDR2 is SVGIG (reference sequence). V lost 3 bases and J lost 6; bases outside the gene matches: 16. The CDR3 reads CAWRGWFGLAGVGAGELFF. DNA for the CDR3: TGTGCCTGGAGAGGGTGGTTCGGACTAGCGGGAGTTGGCGCCGGGGAGCTGTTTTTT.

This clonotype was counted ten times or more. The chain links TRBV25-1 to TRBJ2-2; weak D call: TRBD2 (5 bases). Deletions cut 4 bases from V and 1 base from J, with 10 bases between. The CDR3 totals 15 residues. The germline V gene has CDR1 MGHDK and CDR2 SYGVNS. In DNA, the CDR3 is TGTGCCAGCAGTGCTTTAGGAGGGAACACCGGGGAGCTGTTTTTT. Translated, it gives CASSALGGNTGELFF.

The chain uses TRBV13 and TRBJ2-1; the match to TRBD2 covers 15 bases. Germline-derived CDR1 and CDR2 are PRHDT and FYEKMQ (reference sequence). The CDR3 has 17 residues. V lost 5 bases, J lost 7 bases, and 9 bases stayed unmatched. The CDR3: CASSPRTSGGAWNEQFF. DNA for the CDR3: TGTGCCAGCAGCCCGAGGACTAGCGGGGGGGCCTGGAATGAGCAGTTCTTC.

This rearrangement joins TRBV7-2 to TRBJ1-5; no clear D. V was cut by 0 bases and J by 0 bases, with 12 bases left in between. Per the germline V gene, CDR1 is SGHTA and CDR2 is FQGNSA. The CDR3 is 17 amino acids. The CDR3 region is CASSLAMGSDSNQPQHF. CDR3 in DNA: TGTGCCAGCAGCTTAGCTATGGGTTCAGATAGCAATCAGCCCCAGCATTTT. The variable domain in full, with the rest retrieved from reference TRBV7-2 and TRBJ1-5, is GAGVSQSPSNKVTEKGKDVELRCDPISGHTALYWYRQSLGQGLEFLIYFQGNSAPDKSGLPSDRFSAERTGGSVSTLTIQRTQQEDSAVYLCASSLAMGSDSNQPQHFGDGTRLSIL.

This clonotype was counted at least ten times. The chain is built from TRBV9 and TRBJ2-7, with unresolved D. The CDR3 consists of 13 residues. CDR1 SGDLS and CDR2 YYNGEE come from the germline V gene. V gave up 4 bases and J gave up 0 bases, with 8 bases separating them. The CDR3 loop reads CASSSDPSYEQYF. The CDR3 bases are TGTGCCAGCAGCTCGGACCCCTCCTACGAGCAGTACTTC.

The genes are TRBV9 and TRBJ2-5, with a weak D call TRBD1 (5 bases). V lost 4 bases and J 2 bases, leaving 12 bases between the germline ends. Germline lookup yields CDR1 SGDLS and CDR2 YYNGEE. This CDR3 contains 14 residues. This chain's CDR3 is CASSTRQKQETQYF. DNA of the CDR3: TGTGCCAGCAGCACCCGACAGAAGCAAGAGACCCAGTACTTC.

The chain uses TRBV27 and TRBJ2-4; maybe TRBD1 (6 bases). CDR1 MNHEY and CDR2 SMNVEV come from the germline V gene (reference sequence). V was shortened by 5 bases and J by 5 bases, with 13 bases between the two germline ends. The length of the CDR3 is 14 residues. The CDR3 sequence: CASSKQGIENIQYF. CDR3 coding DNA: TGTGCCAGCAGTAAACAGGGAATCGAAAACATTCAGTACTTC.

This clonotype appeared a few times. The chain joins TRBV7-9 to TRBJ2-2; D perhaps matches TRBD2 (6 bases). CDR3 length equals 14 residues. The germline CDR1 and CDR2 sequences are SEHNR and FQNEAQ (reference sequence). V lost 8 bases and J 5 bases, leaving 15 bases between the germline ends. In DNA form, the CDR3 reads TGTGCCAGCCCCCTGGCTAGCGCGACCGGGGAGCTGTTTTTT. Amino acid sequence: CASPLASATGELFF.

The CDR3 nucleotides read TGCGCCAGCGCAAGGGGGATGGGGAATGGCTACACCTTC. Translation gives CASARGMGNGYTF. The gene calls are TRBV4-1 and TRBJ1-2; D is possibly TRBD1 (6 bases). There are 13 residues in the CDR3. Germline values: CDR1 MGHRA, CDR2 YSYEKL. V lost 8 bases and J 6 bases, leaving 16 bases between the germline ends.

This clonotype was counted only a few times. V gene TRBV20-1 combines with J gene TRBJ1-1; no clear D gene. Per germline, CDR1 DFQATT and CDR2 SNEGSKA (reference sequence). V lost 3 bases, J lost 0 bases, and 11 bases lay in between. The CDR3 is made up of 14 amino acids. CDR3 bases: TGCAGTGCTAGTTTCGGAACCATGAACACTGAAGCTTTCTTT. This translates into CSASFGTMNTEAFF.

V and J are TRBV12-3 or TRBV12-4 and TRBJ2-1; TRBD1 aligns across 7 bases. The V and J ends lost 4 bases and 4 bases, in that order; junction bases with no gene match: 4. This CDR3 is 14 amino acids long. The CDR3 sequence: CASSSRDRYNEQFF. CDR3 nucleotides: TGTGCCAGCAGTTCCCGGGACAGATACAATGAGCAGTTCTTC.

This clonotype turned up a few times. V and J are TRBV6-5 and TRBJ1-6, with 10 bases that match TRBD1. Germline CDR1 and CDR2: MNHEY and SVGAGI. The V and J ends lost 5 bases and 10 bases, in that order; junction bases with no gene match: 8. The CDR3 sequence is 15 residues long. In DNA form, the CDR3 reads TGTGCCAGCAGTACCGGGACAGGGGTCGGATCACCCCTCCACTTT. Translation gives CASSTGTGVGSPLHF.

The chain links TRBV7-2 to TRBJ1-1, with D unclear. V was cut by 2 bases and J by 10 bases, with 8 bases left in between. The CDR3 is made up of 11 amino acids. The V gene's germline CDR1 is SGHTA and CDR2 FQGNSA. The CDR3 reads CASSLIERAFF. CDR3 DNA sequence: TGTGCCAGCAGCTTAATTGAGCGAGCTTTCTTT.

The V call is TRBV5-1, the J call TRBJ1-3, with 7 bases that match TRBD1. Per germline, CDR1 SGHRS and CDR2 YFSETQ. The length of the CDR3 is 15 residues. V trimming: 4 bases; J trimming: 0 bases; junction bases outside the gene matches: 4. CDR3 bases: TGCGCCAGCAGCCCTGACAGGGACTCTGGAAACACCATATATTTT. Protein product: CASSPDRDSGNTIYF.

This clonotype was seen more than once but under ten times. The J gene is TRBJ1-2, the V gene TRBV5-1, with D possibly TRBD1 on 5 matching bases. The CDR3 runs to 15 residues. Germline V gives CDR1 SGHRS, CDR2 YFSETQ. V was clipped by 2 bases and J by 0 bases, with 11 bases between them. The CDR3 loop reads CASSLTGLPNYGYTF. Written as DNA, the CDR3 is TGCGCCAGCAGCTTAACAGGTCTACCTAACTATGGCTACACCTTC.

This clonotype turned up a few times. The chain employs TRBV9 and TRBJ2-3; 7 bases line up with TRBD2. Germline V gives CDR1 SGDLS, CDR2 YYNGEE. J was trimmed by 1 base and V by 0 bases; bases with no gene match: 5. The CDR3 contains 16 residues. The CDR3 DNA reads as TGTGCCAGCAGCGTAGCGGGGGGATGGGGCACAGATACGCAGTATTTT. Its protein is CASSVAGGWGTDTQYF.

In this sample, this clonotype turned up a few times. The chain has TRBV29-1 and TRBJ2-7; D may correspond to TRBD1 or TRBD2 (6 bases each). The CDR3 has 12 residues. The V gene lost 6 bases and the J gene lost 6 bases, with 15 bases spanning the gap. Germline V gives CDR1 SQVTM, CDR2 ANQGSEA. This chain's CDR3 is CSVWGAGSEQYF. DNA for the CDR3: TGCAGCGTCTGGGGGGCAGGGAGCGAGCAGTACTTC.

This clonotype was recorded once. V is TRBV19 and J is TRBJ1-5; 7 bases are a match to TRBD1. The germline CDR1 and CDR2 sequences are LNHDA and SQIVND (reference sequence). The CDR3 is 18 amino acids. V gave up 6 bases and J gave up 0 bases; unmatched junction bases: 14. CDR3 nucleotide sequence: TGTGCCAGTAGAGGTAGGACAGGTGGAATCTATAGCAATCAGCCCCAGCATTTT. As protein: CASRGRTGGIYSNQPQHF.

In its sample, this clonotype was seen a few times. The V call is TRBV4-1, the J call TRBJ1-1; 8 bases are shared with TRBD1. The germline V gene has CDR1 MGHRA and CDR2 YSYEKL. CDR3 length: 14 amino acids. V trimming: 3 bases; J trimming: 1 base; junction bases outside the gene matches: 1. The CDR3 here is CASSHDRGNTEAFF. CDR3 coding DNA: TGCGCCAGCAGCCATGACAGGGGGAACACTGAAGCTTTCTTT.

This clonotype was counted between two and nine times. The chain links TRBV29-1 to TRBJ2-7; TRBD1 agrees at 7 bases. The CDR3 consists of 13 residues. Trimming cost V 6 bases and J 3 bases; bases outside gene matches: 8. The germline gives CDR1 SQVTM, CDR2 ANQGSEA. CDR3 region: CSVKYRDSYEQYF. CDR3 in DNA: TGCAGCGTGAAATACCGGGACAGCTACGAGCAGTACTTC.

This clonotype turned up a few times. The rearrangement uses TRBV18 and TRBJ2-3, with TRBD2 matching over 12 bases. Germline V gene data show CDR1 as KGHSH and CDR2 as LQKENI. V was clipped by 8 bases and J by 6 bases; unmatched bases: 9. CDR3 length: 15 amino acids. The CDR3 sequence is CASPPASGGADTQYF. CDR3 sequence (DNA): TGTGCCAGCCCCCCGGCTAGCGGGGGGGCCGATACGCAGTATTTT.

V usage is TRBV20-1 and J usage is TRBJ2-5; D remains unclear. V lost 5 bases and J lost 4, with 11 bases in between. Germline V gene lookup returns CDR1 DFQATT and CDR2 SNEGSKA (reference sequence). The CDR3 has 12 amino acids. CDR3 region: CSAGGRVETQYF. CDR3 DNA: TGCAGTGCTGGCGGACGGGTAGAGACCCAGTACTTC.